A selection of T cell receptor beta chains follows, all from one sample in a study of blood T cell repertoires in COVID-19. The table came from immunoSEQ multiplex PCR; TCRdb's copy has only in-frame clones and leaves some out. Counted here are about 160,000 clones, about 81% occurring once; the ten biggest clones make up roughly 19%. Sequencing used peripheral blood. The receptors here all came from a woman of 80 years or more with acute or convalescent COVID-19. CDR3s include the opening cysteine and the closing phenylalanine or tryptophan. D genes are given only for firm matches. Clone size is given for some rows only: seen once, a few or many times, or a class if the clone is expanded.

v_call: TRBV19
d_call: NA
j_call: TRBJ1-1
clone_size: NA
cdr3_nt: TGTGCCAGTAGCAGGGGTTGGAGCACTGAAGCTTTCTTT
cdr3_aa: CASSRGWSTEAFF

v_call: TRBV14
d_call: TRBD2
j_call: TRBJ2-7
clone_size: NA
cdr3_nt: TGTGCCAGCAGCCAAGGACTAGCGGTACCCCTCTACGAGCAGTACTTC
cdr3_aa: CASSQGLAVPLYEQYF

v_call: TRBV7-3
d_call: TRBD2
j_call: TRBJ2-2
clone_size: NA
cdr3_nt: TGTGCCAGCAGCCCCATTACACTAGCGGGGGGAAAGGGGGAGCTGTTTTTT
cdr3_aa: CASSPITLAGGKGELFF

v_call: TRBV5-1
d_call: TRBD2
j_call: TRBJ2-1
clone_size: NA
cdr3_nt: TGCGCCAGCAGCTTGAGAGCGGGAGGATTCCTCGCCTACAATGAGCAGTTCTTC
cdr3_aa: CASSLRAGGFLAYNEQFF

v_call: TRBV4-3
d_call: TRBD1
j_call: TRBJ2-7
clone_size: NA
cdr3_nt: TGCGCCAGCAGCCAAGATCTACGACAGGGTGCCTACGAGCAGTACTTC
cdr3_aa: CASSQDLRQGAYEQYF

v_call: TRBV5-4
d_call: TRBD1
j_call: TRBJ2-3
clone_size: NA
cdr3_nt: TGTGCCAGCAGCTCCACACAGGGGTCGAGGGATACGCAGTATTTT
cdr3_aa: CASSSTQGSRDTQYF

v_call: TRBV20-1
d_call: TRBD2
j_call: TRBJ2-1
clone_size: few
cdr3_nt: TGCAGTGCTAGTCCTAGCGGGAGAAGAAATGAGCAGTTCTTC
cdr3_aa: CSASPSGRRNEQFF

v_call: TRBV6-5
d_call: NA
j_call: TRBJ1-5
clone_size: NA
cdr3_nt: TGTGCCAGCAGTCTAGCCCTCAATCAGCCCCAGCATTTT
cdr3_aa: CASSLALNQPQHF

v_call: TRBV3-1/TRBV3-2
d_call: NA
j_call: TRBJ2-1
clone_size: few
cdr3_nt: TGTGCCAGCAGCCAAGGGGCAGACGTCTCCTACAATGAGCAGTTCTTC
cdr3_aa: CASSQGADVSYNEQFF

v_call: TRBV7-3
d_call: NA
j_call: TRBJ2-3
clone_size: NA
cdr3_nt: TGTGCCAGCAGCTCTTGGGCATATAAAGATACGCAGTATTTT
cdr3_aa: CASSSWAYKDTQYF

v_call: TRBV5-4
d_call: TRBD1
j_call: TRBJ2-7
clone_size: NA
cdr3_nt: TGTGCCAGCAGCTTGGTTACAGGGGGAGCCTACGAGCAGTACTTC
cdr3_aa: CASSLVTGGAYEQYF

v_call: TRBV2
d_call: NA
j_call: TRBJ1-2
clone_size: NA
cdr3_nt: TGTGCCAGCAGTACAGGGCTGGGCTATGGCTACACCTTC
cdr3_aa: CASSTGLGYGYTF

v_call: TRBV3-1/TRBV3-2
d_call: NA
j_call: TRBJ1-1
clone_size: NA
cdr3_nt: TGTGCCAGCAGCCCACTACAGGGGAACACTGAAGCTTTCTTT
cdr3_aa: CASSPLQGNTEAFF

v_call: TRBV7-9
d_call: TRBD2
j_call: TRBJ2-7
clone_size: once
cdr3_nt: TGTGCCAGCAGCTTAGAGGGTAGCGGGTTCTACGAGCAGTACTTC
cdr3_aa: CASSLEGSGFYEQYF

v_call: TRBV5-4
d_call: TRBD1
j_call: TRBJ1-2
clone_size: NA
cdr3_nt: TGTGCCAGCAGCTCACGGGACAGATATGGCTACACCTTC
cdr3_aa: CASSSRDRYGYTF

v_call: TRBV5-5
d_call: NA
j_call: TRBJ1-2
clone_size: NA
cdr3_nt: TGTGCCAGCAGGCCCGGGGCAGGGGTCCTTTCTAACTATGGCTACACCTTC
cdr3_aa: CASRPGAGVLSNYGYTF

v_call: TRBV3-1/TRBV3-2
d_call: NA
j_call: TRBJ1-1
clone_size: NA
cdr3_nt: TGTGCCAGCAGCCCCTTCTTTGGACAGTTGAAGACTGAAGCTTTCTTT
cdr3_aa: CASSPFFGQLKTEAFF

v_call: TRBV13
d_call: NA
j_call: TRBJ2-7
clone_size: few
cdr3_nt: TGTGCCAGCAGCCCCCAGTACGAGCAGTACTTC
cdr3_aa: CASSPQYEQYF

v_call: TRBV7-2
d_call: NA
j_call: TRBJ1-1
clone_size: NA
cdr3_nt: TGTGCCAGCCGATGGGGGCTAGGCACTGAAGCTTTCTTT
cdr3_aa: CASRWGLGTEAFF

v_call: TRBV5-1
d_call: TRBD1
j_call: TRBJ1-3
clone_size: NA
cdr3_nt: TGCGCCAGCAGCCTCACAGGGGTAGAAGGAAACACCATATATTTT
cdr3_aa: CASSLTGVEGNTIYF

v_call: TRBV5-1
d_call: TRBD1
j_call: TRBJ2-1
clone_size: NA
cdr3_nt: TGCGCCAGCAGCTGGACAGGAAGCTCCTACAATGAGCAGTTCTTC
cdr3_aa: CASSWTGSSYNEQFF

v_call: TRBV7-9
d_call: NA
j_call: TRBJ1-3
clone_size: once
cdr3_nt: TGTGCCAGCAGCGCTCAGGGAAACACCATATATTTT
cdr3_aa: CASSAQGNTIYF

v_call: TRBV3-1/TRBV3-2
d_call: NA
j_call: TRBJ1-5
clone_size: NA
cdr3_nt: TGTGCCAGCAGCCACGGACAGTCAGGGGGCAATCAGCCCCAGCATTTT
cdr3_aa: CASSHGQSGGNQPQHF

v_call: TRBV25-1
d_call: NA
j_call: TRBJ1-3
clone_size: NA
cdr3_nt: TGTGCCAGCAGTGAGGGACAAAACTCTGGAAACACCATATATTTT
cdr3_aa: CASSEGQNSGNTIYF

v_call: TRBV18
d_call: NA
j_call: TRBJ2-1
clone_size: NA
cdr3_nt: TGTGCCAGCTCACCACTGCGATCAAGCTCCTACAATGAGCAGTTCTTC
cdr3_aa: CASSPLRSSSYNEQFF

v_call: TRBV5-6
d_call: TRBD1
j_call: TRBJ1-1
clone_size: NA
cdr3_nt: TGTGCCAGCAGCTTGCTTACCACAGGGGGTCGGACTGAAGCTTTCTTT
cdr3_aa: CASSLLTTGGRTEAFF

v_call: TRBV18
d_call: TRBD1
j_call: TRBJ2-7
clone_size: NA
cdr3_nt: TGTGCCAGCTCACCCAAGACAGGGGCCTACGAGCAGTACTTC
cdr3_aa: CASSPKTGAYEQYF

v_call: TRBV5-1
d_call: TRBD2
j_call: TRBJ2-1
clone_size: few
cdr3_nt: TGCGCCAGCAGCTTGGAAGGACTAGCTACGAATGAGCAGTTCTTC
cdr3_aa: CASSLEGLATNEQFF

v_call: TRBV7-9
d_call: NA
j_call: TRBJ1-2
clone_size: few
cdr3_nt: TGTGCCAGCAGCCTCTGGAGGGTACTCTATGGCTACACCTTC
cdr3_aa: CASSLWRVLYGYTF

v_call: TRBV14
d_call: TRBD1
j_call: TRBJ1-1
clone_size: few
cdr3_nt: TGTGCCAGCAGTCCAAACAGGGGGCCGGGCGCTGAAGCTTTCTTT
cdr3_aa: CASSPNRGPGAEAFF

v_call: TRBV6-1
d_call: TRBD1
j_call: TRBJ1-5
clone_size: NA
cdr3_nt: TGTGCCAGCAGTGCCCAAGACAGGGGTAGCAATCAGCCCCAGCATTTT
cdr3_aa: CASSAQDRGSNQPQHF

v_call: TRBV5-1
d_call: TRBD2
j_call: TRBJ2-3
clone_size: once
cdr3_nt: TGCGCCAGCAGCTTGGGGCTAGCGGCCCCCACAGATACGCAGTATTTT
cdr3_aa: CASSLGLAAPTDTQYF

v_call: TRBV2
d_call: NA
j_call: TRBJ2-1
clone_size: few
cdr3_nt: TGTGCCAGCAGTCGGGACTGGACATACAATGAGCAGTTCTTC
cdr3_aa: CASSRDWTYNEQFF

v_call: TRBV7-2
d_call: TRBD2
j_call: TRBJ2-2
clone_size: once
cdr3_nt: TGTGCCAGCAGCGAGGGACTAGTCGGGGAGCTGTTTTTT
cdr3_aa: CASSEGLVGELFF

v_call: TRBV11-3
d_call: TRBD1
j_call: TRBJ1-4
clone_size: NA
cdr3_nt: TGTGCCAGCAGCTTCCGGGACAGGGTTGGTGGTAATGAAAAACTGTTTTTT
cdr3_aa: CASSFRDRVGGNEKLFF

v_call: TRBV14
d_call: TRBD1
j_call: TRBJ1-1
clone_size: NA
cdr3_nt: TGTGCCAGCAGCCGAACAGGGGGGAACACTGAAGCTTTCTTT
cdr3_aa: CASSRTGGNTEAFF

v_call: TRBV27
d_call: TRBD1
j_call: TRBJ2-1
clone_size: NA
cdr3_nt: TGTGCCAGCAGTCGGGACAGGTGGAATGAGCAGTTCTTC
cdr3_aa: CASSRDRWNEQFF

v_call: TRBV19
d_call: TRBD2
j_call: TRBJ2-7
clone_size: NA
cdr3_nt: TGTGCCAGTAGTCCCAACCTCAGGGTCCCTAGCGGGAGTAATGTGTACGAGCAGTACTTC
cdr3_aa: CASSPNLRVPSGSNVYEQYF

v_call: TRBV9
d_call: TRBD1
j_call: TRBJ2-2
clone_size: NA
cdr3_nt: TGTGCCAGCAGCTTCCCCGGGACAGGGGGAATGAACACCGGGGAGCTGTTTTTT
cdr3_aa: CASSFPGTGGMNTGELFF

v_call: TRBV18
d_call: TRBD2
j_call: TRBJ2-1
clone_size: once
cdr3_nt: TGTGCCAGCTCACCAGGGGTAGCGGGAGGGCTGAATGAGCAGTTCTTC
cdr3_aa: CASSPGVAGGLNEQFF

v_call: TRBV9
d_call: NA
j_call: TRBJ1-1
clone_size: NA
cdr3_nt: TGTGCCAGCAGCGAAGGGCGCGGGACTGAAGCTTTCTTT
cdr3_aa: CASSEGRGTEAFF

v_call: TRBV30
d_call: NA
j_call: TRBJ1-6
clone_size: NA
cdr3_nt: TGTGCCTGGAGGAGCTCCTATAATTCACCCCTCCACTTT
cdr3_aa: CAWRSSYNSPLHF

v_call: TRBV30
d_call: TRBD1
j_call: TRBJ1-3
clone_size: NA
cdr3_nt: TGTGCCCACAGGGGGTCCGGAAACACCATATATTTT
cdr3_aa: CAHRGSGNTIYF

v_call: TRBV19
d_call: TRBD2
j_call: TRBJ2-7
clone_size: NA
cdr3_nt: TGTGCCAGTAGTCCCGGGACTAGCGGAGCGACCTACGAGCAGTACTTC
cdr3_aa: CASSPGTSGATYEQYF

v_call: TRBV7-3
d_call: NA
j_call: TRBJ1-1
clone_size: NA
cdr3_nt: TGTGCCAGCAGCTTAACTCAGGGGACTGAAGCTTTCTTT
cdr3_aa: CASSLTQGTEAFF

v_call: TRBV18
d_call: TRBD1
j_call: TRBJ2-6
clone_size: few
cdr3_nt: TGTGCCAGCTCACCCTTCGGGACAGGGGGACAGCGTGGGGCCAACGTCCTGACTTTC
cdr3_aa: CASSPFGTGGQRGANVLTF

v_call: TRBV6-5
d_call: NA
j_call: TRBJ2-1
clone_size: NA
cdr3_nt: TGTGCCAGCAGTTACTCCGGAGTTCGTGAGCAGTTCTTC
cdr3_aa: CASSYSGVREQFF

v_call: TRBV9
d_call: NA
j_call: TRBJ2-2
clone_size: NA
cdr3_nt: TGTGCCAGCAGCCCTAGTCTCGGGGGGCTCAACACCGGGGAGCTGTTTTTT
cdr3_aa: CASSPSLGGLNTGELFF

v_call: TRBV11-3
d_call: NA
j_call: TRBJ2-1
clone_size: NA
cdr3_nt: TGTGCCAGCAGCTTAGATCGGAGTGGGCAGTTCTTC
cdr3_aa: CASSLDRSGQFF